A single T cell receptor beta chain is shown here with its context. Original data processing: The assay estimated nucleated cells by amplifying reference gene primers. Libraries were prepared by immunoSEQ multiplex PCR; TCRdb keeps only in-frame clonotypes and omits some of them. That table is the source of V, J and clone size, and D and trimming were worked out from the DNA. The table includes approximately 280,000 clones, 85% detected once. This specimen belongs to a study of blood T cell repertoires in COVID-19. Study background: Collection of acute and convalescent COVID-19 samples took place in the United States, Italy and Spain. PBMCs, B-cell-depleted T cells, or T cells were the source of the cDNA or gDNA that made up the material.

The V gene's germline CDR1 is SGHDT and CDR2 YYEEEE. The CDR3 contains 14 residues. V was clipped by 4 bases and J by 5 bases, with 15 bases between them. Sequencing was done on a sample of peripheral blood. This chain joins TRBV5-6 and TRBJ1-2; D is undetermined. The clonotype originates from a man in his fifties with active or convalescent COVID-19. The CDR3 loop reads CASSLTRPEYGYTF. The CDR3 DNA follows: TGTGCCAGCAGCCTGACGCGGCCAGAGTATGGCTACACCTTC.